Below, 17 T cell receptor beta chains from the same sample are listed, as sequenced in a study of blood T cells in healthy people across ages. For the second PCR, which ran for roughly 6 to 11 cycles, a sample-barcoded 5' primer and a J-beta primer mix were used. Each CDR3 protein is one row after TCRdb ran MiXCR on the 5' RACE reads. The data show over 1,200,000 distinct CDR3 sequences, around 59% seen once. Sequenced material: blood. The receptors shown here come from a man between 18 and 29 years old in good health.

This clonotype has more than one count but fewer than ten. The chain employs TRBV7-2 and TRBJ2-1; 9 nucleotides agree with TRBD2. V dropped 4 bases and J dropped 9; count of bases not matched to a gene: 10. The CDR3 runs 15 residues. The germline gives CDR1 SGHTA, CDR2 FQGNSA. CDR3 in amino acids: CASSYQPGLAIEQFF. Written as DNA, the CDR3 is TGTGCCAGCAGCTATCAACCGGGACTAGCAATTGAGCAGTTCTTC.

The CDR3 coding sequence is TGTGCCAGCAGTTCACAAGCGGGACAGCTAAACGTCCAAGAGACCCAGTACTTC. Its protein product is CASSSQAGQLNVQETQYF. V usage is TRBV2 and J usage is TRBJ2-5; D is tentatively TRBD1 or TRBD2 (7 bases each). Trimming removed 5 bases at V and 1 base at J, with 23 bases between. The CDR3 totals 18 residues. CDR1 SNHLY and CDR2 FYNNEI come from the germline V gene.

This clonotype was picked up one time. The chain is built from TRBV6-6 and TRBJ2-3; D call uncertain. Germline-derived CDR1 and CDR2 are MNHNY and SVGAGI (reference sequence). With 0 bases removed from V and 3 bases from J, the gap between germline ends came to 10 bases. This CDR3 is 15 amino acids long. CDR3 nucleotide sequence: TGTGCCAGCAGTTACTCTGGCCCGAGGACAGATACGCAGTATTTT. As protein: CASSYSGPRTDTQYF.

The gene calls are TRBV7-9 and TRBJ1-6; 7 bases align to TRBD1. Germline lookup yields CDR1 SEHNR and CDR2 FQNEAQ (reference sequence). Unmatched junction bases numbered 17, after V lost 1 base and J lost 11 bases. This CDR3 is 18 amino acids long. The CDR3 region is CASSLGSYTRGKTTPLHF. The DNA of the CDR3 is TGTGCCAGCAGCTTAGGAAGCTACACCAGGGGGAAGACGACACCCCTCCACTTT.

This rearrangement joins TRBV9 to TRBJ2-1; 8 nucleotides line up with TRBD2. The last part of the DNA fits TRBJ2-7 better; the J call may be wrong. Germline V gene sequence: CDR1 SGDLS, CDR2 YYNGEE. The CDR3 has 18 amino acids. The CDR3 here is CASSVGPSPGGPYNEQYF. CDR3 nucleotide sequence: TGTGCCAGCAGCGTAGGGCCCTCCCCGGGGGGGCCCTACAATGAGCAGTACTTC.

V gene TRBV7-9 combines with J gene TRBJ2-7; 8 nucleotides agree with TRBD1. Germline CDR1 and CDR2: SEHNR and FQNEAQ (reference sequence). The CDR3 loop spans 14 amino acids. Trimming at V came to 5 bases and at J to 3 bases, leaving 6 bases not matched to a gene. The CDR3 protein is CASSRQGIYYEQYF. CDR3 coding DNA: TGTGCCAGCAGCCGACAGGGGATTTACTACGAGCAGTACTTC.

The rearrangement links TRBV12-3 or TRBV12-4 to TRBJ1-4, with D possibly matching TRBD1 (6 bases). The germline V and J ends were trimmed by 2 bases and 8 bases, with 15 bases remaining between them. This CDR3 has 15 amino acids. The CDR3 protein is CASSLSGQNYEKLFF. The CDR3, as DNA: TGTGCCAGCAGTTTAAGCGGACAGAATTACGAAAAACTGTTTTTT.

The chain recombines TRBV7-9 with TRBJ1-5; the match to TRBD1 covers 11 bases. This CDR3 has 14 residues. The V gene end was trimmed by 5 bases and the J gene end by 7 bases; junction bases not matched to a gene: 4. Germline V lookup: CDR1 SEHNR, CDR2 FQNEAQ (reference sequence). CDR3 region: CASSAGQGAQPQHF. CDR3 nucleotides: TGTGCCAGCAGCGCCGGACAGGGGGCGCAGCCCCAGCATTTT.

This clonotype was detected a few times. V and J are TRBV9 and TRBJ2-1, with a weak D call TRBD2 (6 bases). Deletions cut 6 bases from V and 8 bases from J, with 15 bases between. CDR1 is SGDLS and CDR2 is YYNGEE in the germline V gene. The CDR3 sequence is 13 residues long. The CDR3 nucleotides are TGTGCCAGCAAAGGAGGGAGTAGGGATGAGCAGTTCTTC. Translating gives CASKGGSRDEQFF.

The chain joins TRBV28 to TRBJ1-4; no definite D call. Deletions cut 4 bases from V and 10 bases from J, with 16 bases between. The germline CDR1 and CDR2 sequences are MDHEN and SYDVKM. The CDR3 runs to 14 residues. This CDR3 reads CASSSREALAKLFF. CDR3 DNA: TGTGCCAGCAGTTCCCGGGAAGCCTTGGCAAAACTGTTTTTT.

The rearrangement joins TRBV5-1 to TRBJ2-3, with D hard to call. The V gene lost 2 bases and the J gene lost 2 bases, with 9 bases spanning the gap. The CDR3 is made up of 14 amino acids. CDR1 is SGHRS and CDR2 is YFSETQ in the germline V gene. The CDR3 DNA is TGCGCCAGCAGCTTCCAGGAATCCACAGATACGCAGTATTTT. Its protein product is CASSFQESTDTQYF.

The chain employs TRBV6-1 and TRBJ2-4; D may match TRBD1 or TRBD2 (7 bases each). Trimming left V 7 bases short and J 0 bases short, with 22 bases between. The germline V gene has CDR1 MNHNS and CDR2 SASEGT. The CDR3 contains 18 residues. This chain's CDR3 is CASTRTGLDYLAKNIQYF. The CDR3 region has the DNA TGTGCCAGCACTAGGACAGGACTAGATTACCTAGCCAAAAACATTCAGTACTTC.

This chain connects TRBV5-1 to TRBJ2-7; D is undetermined. Trimming left V 7 bases short and J 5 bases short, with 13 bases between. This CDR3 contains 12 residues. CDR1 and CDR2 (germline): SGHRS, YFSETQ. CDR3 region: CASQEKGDEQYF. The CDR3 DNA follows: TGCGCCAGCCAGGAAAAAGGCGACGAGCAGTACTTC.

This clonotype was recorded a few times. The chain couples TRBV15 to TRBJ2-5; D gene ambiguous. CDR1 and CDR2 (germline): LNHNV, YYDKDF (reference sequence). This CDR3 has 11 residues. The V end lost 3 bases, the J end lost 3 bases, and 2 bases lay between the germline ends. Here the CDR3 DNA reads TGTGCCACCAGCAGCAAAGAGACCCAGTACTTC. Translation gives CATSSKETQYF.

This clonotype was seen a handful of times. The genes are TRBV5-1 and TRBJ2-7; D is perhaps TRBD2 (6 bases). Trimming took off 1 base at V and 1 base at J, with 12 bases between the two ends. Looked up from germline, CDR1 is SGHRS and CDR2 is YFSETQ. The CDR3 extends over 15 amino acids. CDR3 protein: CASSLSGTPSYEQYF. CDR3 nucleotides: TGCGCCAGCAGCTTGTCCGGGACTCCTTCCTACGAGCAGTACTTC.

This clonotype appeared a single time. This rearrangement joins TRBV7-2 to TRBJ2-4; a weak D match, TRBD1 (6 bases). V was pared by 7 bases and J by 15 bases, with 16 bases between. CDR3 length: 11 residues. CDR1 and CDR2 from the germline V gene are SGHTA and FQGNSA. The CDR3 loop reads CASNEQGPPYF. The CDR3 region has the DNA TGTGCCAGCAACGAACAGGGACCCCCGTACTTC.

The V gene is TRBV7-9, the J gene TRBJ1-1; TRBD1 matches at 7 bases. With V trimmed by 1 base and J by 5 bases, 4 bases remained unmatched. The CDR3 length is 14 residues. Germline CDR1 and CDR2: SEHNR and FQNEAQ (reference sequence). CDR3 in DNA: TGTGCCAGCAGCTTAGAGGAGGGGGCGACTGAAGCTTTCTTT. It translates to CASSLEEGATEAFF.